The clone carrying this T cell receptor beta chain appeared once. A second about 7 to 12 cycle PCR used barcoded and J-beta primers. TCRdb used MiXCR to reprocess the 5' RACE reads, holding one entry per CDR3 protein. The table records some 1,500,000 distinct CDR3 sequences, roughly two fifths of them present only once. These data originate in a study of blood T cells in healthy people across ages. Sequenced sample: blood. The clonotype comes from a woman aged 18-29 years in good health.

The CDR3 region is CASRRASGGYEQYF. The CDR3 region has the DNA TGTGCCAGCAGGCGGGCTAGCGGAGGATACGAGCAGTACTTC. This chain joins TRBV2 and TRBJ2-5; the match to TRBD2 covers 7 bases. The DNA end is more similar to TRBJ2-7, so the J call may be wrong. Per germline, CDR1 SNHLY and CDR2 FYNNEI. The CDR3 runs 14 residues.